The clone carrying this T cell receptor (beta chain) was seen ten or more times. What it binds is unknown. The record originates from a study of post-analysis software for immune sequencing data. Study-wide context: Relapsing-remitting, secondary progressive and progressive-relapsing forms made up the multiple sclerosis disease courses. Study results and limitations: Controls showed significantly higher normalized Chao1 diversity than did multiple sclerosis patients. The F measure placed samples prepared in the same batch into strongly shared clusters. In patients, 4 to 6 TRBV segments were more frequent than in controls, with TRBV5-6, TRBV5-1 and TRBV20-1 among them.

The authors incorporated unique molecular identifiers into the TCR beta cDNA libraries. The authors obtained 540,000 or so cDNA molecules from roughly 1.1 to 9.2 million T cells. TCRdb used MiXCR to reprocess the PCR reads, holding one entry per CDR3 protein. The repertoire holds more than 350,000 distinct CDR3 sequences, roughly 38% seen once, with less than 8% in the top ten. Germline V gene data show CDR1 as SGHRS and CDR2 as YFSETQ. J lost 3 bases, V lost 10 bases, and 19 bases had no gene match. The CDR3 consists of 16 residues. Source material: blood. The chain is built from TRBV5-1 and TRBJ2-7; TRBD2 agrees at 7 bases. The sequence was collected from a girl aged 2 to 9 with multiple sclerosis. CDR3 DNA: TGCGCCTCCTCGCTGAGGGGTAGCGGGCCGAGCTACGAGCAGTACTTC. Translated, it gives CASSLRGSGPSYEQYF.